A selection of T cell receptor beta chains follows, all from one sample in a study of T cell responses to AZD1222 COVID-19 vaccine. Assay used: immunoSEQ multiplex PCR; TCRdb lists only in-frame clones, some missing. The repertoire holds about 140,000 clones, with around 92% as singletons. The material was peripheral blood, obtained after recovery from COVID-19. These receptors all stem from an adult who had recovered from COVID-19. Each CDR3 is given with its conserved first and last residue. The D gene is left open where the match is weak. For some rows the clone size is stated as once, few or many, or as a class when expanded; others skip it.

NA	TRBJ2-1	TRBV5-1	TRBD1	TGCGCCAGCAGCGTCCTACAGGGGAACAATGAGCAGTTCTTC	CASSVLQGNNEQFF
NA	TRBJ2-3	TRBV7-2	TRBD2	TGTGCCAGCAGCTTGGGCTGGCGGGAGCCGCAGGATACGCAGTATTTT	CASSLGWREPQDTQYF
NA	TRBJ1-1	TRBV3-1/TRBV3-2	NA	TGTGCCAGCAGCCGTAGCATGGCTCGGACTGAAGCTTTCTTT	CASSRSMARTEAFF
once	TRBJ1-6	TRBV6-2/TRBV6-3	TRBD1	TGTGCCAGCAGTTACGAGGGCAGGGGGGCATCACCCCTCCACTTT	CASSYEGRGASPLHF
once	TRBJ2-7	TRBV2	TRBD2	TGTGCCAGCAGTGTAGAGCGGGAGGCCCACGAGCAGTACTTC	CASSVEREAHEQYF
NA	TRBJ1-2	TRBV28	NA	TGTGCCAGCAGTTTATGGGCGGGGGCCAGTAATTTAGGGTATGGCTACACCTTC	CASSLWAGASNLGYGYTF
NA	TRBJ2-5	TRBV5-1	TRBD2	TGCGCCAGCAGCCCTAGCGGGAGTAAAGAGACCCAGTACTTC	CASSPSGSKETQYF
NA	TRBJ1-1	TRBV18	TRBD1	TGTGCCAGCTCACTAACCGAAGCACAGGGGGCCACTGAAGCTTTCTTT	CASSLTEAQGATEAFF
NA	TRBJ1-2	TRBV9	NA	TGTGCCAGCAGCGTCTTCGGGGGCTATGGCTACACCTTC	CASSVFGGYGYTF
NA	TRBJ1-3	TRBV6-1	NA	TGTGCCAGCAGTGAAGAGGGGAGCTCTGGAAACACCATATATTTT	CASSEEGSSGNTIYF